Given below is one TCR beta chain in context. TCRdb re-called the 5' RACE reads with MiXCR, one entry per CDR3 protein. The sample holds roughly 690,000 distinct CDR3 sequences, 20% to 25% seen once. Germline trimming cut 6 bases from V and 3 bases from J; bases unmatched to any gene: 11. Per the germline V gene, CDR1 is MNHEY and CDR2 is SVGEGT. This CDR3 has 15 amino acids. This sample stems from a study of identical twins. These data are also associated with another study on T cells expressing NK-cell markers. That source adds: The TCR beta repertoires were obtained from sorted CD3+CD56+NKG2C+, CD3+CD56+NKG2C- and CD3+CD56-NKG2C+ T cells.

The sequence was obtained from a woman aged 18 to 35 in good health. Sequencing was performed on PBMCs. The gene calls are TRBV6-2 or TRBV6-3 and TRBJ2-7; 7 nucleotides align to TRBD2. The CDR3 loop reads CASSRLGLVNYEQYF. CDR3 bases: TGTGCCAGCAGCCGCCTTGGACTAGTCAACTACGAGCAGTACTTC.